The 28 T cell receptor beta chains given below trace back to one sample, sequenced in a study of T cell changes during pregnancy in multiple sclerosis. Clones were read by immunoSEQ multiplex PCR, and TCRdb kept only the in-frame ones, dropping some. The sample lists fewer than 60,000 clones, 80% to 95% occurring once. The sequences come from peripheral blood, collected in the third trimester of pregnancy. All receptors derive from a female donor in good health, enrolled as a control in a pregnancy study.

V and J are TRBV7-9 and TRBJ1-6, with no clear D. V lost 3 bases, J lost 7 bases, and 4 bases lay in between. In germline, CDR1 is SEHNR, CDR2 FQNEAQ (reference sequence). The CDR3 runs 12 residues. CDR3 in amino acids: CASSLENSPLHF. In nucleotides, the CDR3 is TGTGCCAGCAGCTTGGAGAATTCACCCCTCCACTTT. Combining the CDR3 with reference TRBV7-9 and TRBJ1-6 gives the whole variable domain DTGVSQNPRHKITKRGQNVTFRCDPISEHNRLYWYRQTLGQGPEFLTYFQNEAQLEKSRLLSDRFSAERPKGSFSTLEIQRTEQGDSAMYLCASSLENSPLHFGNGTRLTVT.

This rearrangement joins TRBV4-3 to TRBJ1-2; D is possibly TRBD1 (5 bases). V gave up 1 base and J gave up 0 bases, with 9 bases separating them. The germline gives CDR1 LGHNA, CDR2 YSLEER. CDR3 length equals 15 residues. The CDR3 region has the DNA TGCGCCAGCAGCCAAGGGGGGGGGTCTAACTATGGCTACACCTTC. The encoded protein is CASSQGGGSNYGYTF.

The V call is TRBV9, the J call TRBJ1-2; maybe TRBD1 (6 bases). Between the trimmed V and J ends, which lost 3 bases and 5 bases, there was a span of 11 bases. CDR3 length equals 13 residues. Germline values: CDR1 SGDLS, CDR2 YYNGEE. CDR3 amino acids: CASSGTERYGYTF. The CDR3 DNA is TGTGCCAGCAGCGGGACAGAACGGTATGGCTACACCTTC.

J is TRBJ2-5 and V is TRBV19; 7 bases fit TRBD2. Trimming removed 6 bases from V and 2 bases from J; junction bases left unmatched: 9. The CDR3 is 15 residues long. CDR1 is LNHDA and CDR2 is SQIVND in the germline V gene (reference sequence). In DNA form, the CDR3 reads TGTGCCAGTAGCCTCGGGGGACTATCGCAAGAGACCCAGTACTTC. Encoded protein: CASSLGGLSQETQYF.

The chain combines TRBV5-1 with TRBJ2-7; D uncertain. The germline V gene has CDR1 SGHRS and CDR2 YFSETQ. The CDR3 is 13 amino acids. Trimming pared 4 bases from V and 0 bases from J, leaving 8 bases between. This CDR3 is CASSPPSSYEQYF. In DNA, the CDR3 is TGCGCCAGCAGCCCCCCGAGCTCCTACGAGCAGTACTTC.

The CDR3 nucleotides read TGTGCCAGCAGGCCAGGGTTCGGGAACACTGAAGCTTTCTTT. Protein sequence: CASRPGFGNTEAFF. V usage is TRBV6-5 and J usage is TRBJ1-1; D perhaps matches TRBD1 (5 bases). The germline V gene has CDR1 MNHEY and CDR2 SVGAGI. This CDR3 contains 14 residues. V was pared by 6 bases and J by 1 base, with 12 bases between.

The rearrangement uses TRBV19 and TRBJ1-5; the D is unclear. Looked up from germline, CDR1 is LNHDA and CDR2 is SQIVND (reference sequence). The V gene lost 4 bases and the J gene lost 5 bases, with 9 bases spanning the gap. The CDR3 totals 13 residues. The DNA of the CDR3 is TGTGCCAGTAGTAAGGTCCGGGATCAGCCCCAGCATTTT. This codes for CASSKVRDQPQHF. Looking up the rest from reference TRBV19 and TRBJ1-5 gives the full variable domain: DGGITQSPKYLFRKEGQNVTLSCEQNLNHDAMYWYRQDPGQGLRLIYYSQIVNDFQKGDIAEGYSVSREKKESFPLTVTSAQKNPTAFYLCASSKVRDQPQHFGDGTRLSIL.

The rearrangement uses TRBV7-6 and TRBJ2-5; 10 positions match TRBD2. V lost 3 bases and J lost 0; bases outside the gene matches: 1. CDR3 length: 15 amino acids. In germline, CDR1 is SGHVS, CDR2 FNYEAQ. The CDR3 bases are TGTGCCAGCAGCTTTAGCGGGGGGCACCAAGAGACCCAGTACTTC. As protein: CASSFSGGHQETQYF.

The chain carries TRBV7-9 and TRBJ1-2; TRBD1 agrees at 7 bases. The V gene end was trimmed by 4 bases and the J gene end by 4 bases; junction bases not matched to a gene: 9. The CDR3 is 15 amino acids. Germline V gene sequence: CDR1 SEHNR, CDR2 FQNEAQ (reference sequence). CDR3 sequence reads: CASSYARAGGYGYTF. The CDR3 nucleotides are TGTGCCAGCAGCTACGCAAGGGCAGGGGGCTATGGCTACACCTTC.

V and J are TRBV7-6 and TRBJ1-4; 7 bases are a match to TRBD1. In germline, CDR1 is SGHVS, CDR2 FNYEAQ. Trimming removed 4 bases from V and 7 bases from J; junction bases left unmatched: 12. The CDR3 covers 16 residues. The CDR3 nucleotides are TGTGCCAGCAGCTCACCCCTCAGGGGGAAGAGTGAAAAACTGTTTTTT. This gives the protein CASSSPLRGKSEKLFF.

CDR3 in DNA: TGTGCCAGCAGCTTGGACAGGGGTGGCGAAAAACTGTTTTTT. The encoded protein is CASSLDRGGEKLFF. V gene TRBV5-5 combines with J gene TRBJ1-4; 7 bases fit TRBD1. Germline CDR1 is SGHKS and CDR2 is YYEKEE (reference sequence). This CDR3 comprises 14 residues. V trimming: 0 bases; J trimming: 8 bases; junction bases outside the gene matches: 4.

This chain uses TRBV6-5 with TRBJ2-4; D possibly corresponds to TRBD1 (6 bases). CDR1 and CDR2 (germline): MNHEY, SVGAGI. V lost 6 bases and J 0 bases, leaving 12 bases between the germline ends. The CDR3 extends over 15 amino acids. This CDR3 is CASRQGDPAKNIQYF. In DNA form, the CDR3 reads TGTGCCAGCAGACAGGGTGATCCAGCCAAAAACATTCAGTACTTC.

The CDR3 loop is CASSQTQDRNEAFF. The CDR3 DNA sequence: TGTGCCAGCAGCCAAACCCAGGACAGAAATGAAGCTTTCTTT. The gene calls are TRBV4-2 and TRBJ1-1, with D possibly being TRBD1 (6 bases). The CDR3 has 14 amino acids. From germline, CDR1 is LGHNA and CDR2 YNFKEQ. The V gene lost 2 bases and the J gene lost 7 bases, with 14 bases spanning the gap.

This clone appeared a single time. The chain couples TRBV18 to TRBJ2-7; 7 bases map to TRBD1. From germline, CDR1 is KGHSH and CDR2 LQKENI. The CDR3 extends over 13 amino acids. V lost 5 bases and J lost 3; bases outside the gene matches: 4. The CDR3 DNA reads TGTGCCAGCTCAGGGGACAGAAACTACGAGCAGTACTTC. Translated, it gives CASSGDRNYEQYF.

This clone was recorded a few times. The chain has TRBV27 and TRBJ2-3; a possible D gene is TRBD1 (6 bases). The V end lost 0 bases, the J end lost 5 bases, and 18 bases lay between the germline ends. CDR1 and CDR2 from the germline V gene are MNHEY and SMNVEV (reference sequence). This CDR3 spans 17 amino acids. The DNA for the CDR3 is TGTGCCAGCAGTTTATCTCGGGCAGGGGATCACCAAGATACGCAGTATTTT. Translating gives CASSLSRAGDHQDTQYF.

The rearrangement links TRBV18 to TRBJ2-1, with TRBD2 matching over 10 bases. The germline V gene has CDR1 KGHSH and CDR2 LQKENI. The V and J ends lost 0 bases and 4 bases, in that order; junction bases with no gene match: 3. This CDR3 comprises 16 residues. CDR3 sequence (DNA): TGTGCCAGCTCACCACCTATTAGCGGGGGGTACAATGAGCAGTTCTTC. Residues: CASSPPISGGYNEQFF. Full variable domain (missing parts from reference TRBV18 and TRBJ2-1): NAGVMQNPRHLVRRRGQEARLRCSPMKGHSHVYWYRQLPEEGLKFMVYLQKENIIDESGMPKERFSAEFPKEGPSILRIQQVVRGDSAAYFCASSPPISGGYNEQFFGPGTRLTVL.

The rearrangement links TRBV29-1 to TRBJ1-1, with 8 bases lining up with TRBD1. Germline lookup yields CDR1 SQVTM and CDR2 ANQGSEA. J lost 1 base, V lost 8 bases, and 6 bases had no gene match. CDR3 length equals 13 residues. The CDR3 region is CSSSGTGNTEAFF. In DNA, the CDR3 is TGCAGCTCCTCTGGGACAGGGAACACTGAAGCTTTCTTT. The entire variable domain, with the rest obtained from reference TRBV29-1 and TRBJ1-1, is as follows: SAVISQKPSRDICQRGTSLTIQCQVDSQVTMMFWYRQQPGQSLTLIATANQGSEATYESGFVIDKFPISRPNLTFSTLTVSNMSPEDSSIYLCSSSGTGNTEAFFGQGTRLTVV.

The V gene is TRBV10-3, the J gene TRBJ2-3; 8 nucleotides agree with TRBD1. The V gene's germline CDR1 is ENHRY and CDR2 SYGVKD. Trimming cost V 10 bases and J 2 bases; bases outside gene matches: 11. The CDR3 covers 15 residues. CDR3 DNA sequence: TGTGCCACCGGACAGGGAGATGGGTTCACAGATACGCAGTATTTT. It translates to CATGQGDGFTDTQYF.

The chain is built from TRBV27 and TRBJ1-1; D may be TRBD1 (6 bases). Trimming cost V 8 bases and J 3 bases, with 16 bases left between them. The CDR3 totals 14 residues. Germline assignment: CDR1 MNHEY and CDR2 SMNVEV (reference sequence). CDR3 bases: TGTGCCAGCCGAATAATACAGGGATACACTGAAGCTTTCTTT. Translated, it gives CASRIIQGYTEAFF.

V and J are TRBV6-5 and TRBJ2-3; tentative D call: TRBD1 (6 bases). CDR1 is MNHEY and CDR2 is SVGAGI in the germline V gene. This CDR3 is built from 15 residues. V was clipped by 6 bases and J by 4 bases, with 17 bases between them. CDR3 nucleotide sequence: TGTGCCAGCAGCCGAAGACAGGCCGCGGCAGATACGCAGTATTTT. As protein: CASSRRQAAADTQYF.

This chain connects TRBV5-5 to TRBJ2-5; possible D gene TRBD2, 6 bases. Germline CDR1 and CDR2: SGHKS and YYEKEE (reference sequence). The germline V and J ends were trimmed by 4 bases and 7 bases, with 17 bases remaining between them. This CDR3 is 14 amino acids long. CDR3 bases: TGTGCCAGCAGCCCACCTCCTGTCGGGGGGACCCAGTACTTC. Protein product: CASSPPPVGGTQYF.

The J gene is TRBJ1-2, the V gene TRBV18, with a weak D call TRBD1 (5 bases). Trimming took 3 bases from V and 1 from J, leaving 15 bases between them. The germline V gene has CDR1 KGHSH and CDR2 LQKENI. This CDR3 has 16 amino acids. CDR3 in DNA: TGTGCCAGCTCACCGAGCGCCAGGGTGGATAACTATGGCTACACCTTC. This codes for CASSPSARVDNYGYTF.

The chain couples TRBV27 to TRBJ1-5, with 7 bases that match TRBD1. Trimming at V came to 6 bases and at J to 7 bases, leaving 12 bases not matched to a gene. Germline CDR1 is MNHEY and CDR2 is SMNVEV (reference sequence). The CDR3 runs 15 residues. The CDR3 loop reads CASRPTGVALQPQHF. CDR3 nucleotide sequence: TGTGCCAGCAGGCCTACAGGGGTGGCCCTCCAGCCCCAGCATTTT.

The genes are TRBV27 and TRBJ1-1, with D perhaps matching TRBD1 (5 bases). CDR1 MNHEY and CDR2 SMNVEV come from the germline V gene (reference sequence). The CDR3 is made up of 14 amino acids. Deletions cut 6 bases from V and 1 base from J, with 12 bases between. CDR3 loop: CASRAGLTNTEAFF. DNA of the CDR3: TGTGCCAGCAGGGCGGGACTTACGAACACTGAAGCTTTCTTT.

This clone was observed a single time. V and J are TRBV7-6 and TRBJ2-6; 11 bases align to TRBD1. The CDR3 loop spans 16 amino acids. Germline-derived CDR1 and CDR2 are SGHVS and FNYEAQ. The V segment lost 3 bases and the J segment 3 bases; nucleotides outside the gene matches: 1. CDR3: CASSLGQGDGANVLTF. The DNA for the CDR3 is TGTGCCAGCAGCTTGGGACAGGGGGATGGGGCCAACGTCCTGACTTTC.

Written as DNA, the CDR3 is TGTGCCAGTAGTAGGGGGACAGTCGTAAATGAAAAACTGTTTTTT. It encodes CASSRGTVVNEKLFF. The chain has TRBV19 and TRBJ1-4, with 7 bases matching TRBD1. Germline loops: CDR1 LNHDA, CDR2 SQIVND (reference sequence). V was pared by 4 bases and J by 5 bases, with 7 bases of the junction left unmatched. The CDR3 is 15 residues long.

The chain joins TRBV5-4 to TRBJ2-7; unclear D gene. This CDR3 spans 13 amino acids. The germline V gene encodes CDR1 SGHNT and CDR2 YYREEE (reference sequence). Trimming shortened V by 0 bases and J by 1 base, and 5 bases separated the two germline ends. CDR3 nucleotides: TGTGCCAGCAGCTTGGCTAGTTCCTACGAGCAGTACTTC. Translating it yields CASSLASSYEQYF.

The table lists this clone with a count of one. CDR3 sequence: CASSQDLSQGRGTEAFF. CDR3 DNA: TGCGCCAGCAGCCAAGATCTCTCACAGGGTAGAGGCACTGAAGCTTTCTTT. The chain combines TRBV4-3 with TRBJ1-1; a possible D gene is TRBD1 (6 bases). This CDR3 is built from 17 residues. Trimming removed 0 bases from V and 4 bases from J, with 18 bases in between. CDR1 and CDR2 (germline): LGHNA, YSLEER.